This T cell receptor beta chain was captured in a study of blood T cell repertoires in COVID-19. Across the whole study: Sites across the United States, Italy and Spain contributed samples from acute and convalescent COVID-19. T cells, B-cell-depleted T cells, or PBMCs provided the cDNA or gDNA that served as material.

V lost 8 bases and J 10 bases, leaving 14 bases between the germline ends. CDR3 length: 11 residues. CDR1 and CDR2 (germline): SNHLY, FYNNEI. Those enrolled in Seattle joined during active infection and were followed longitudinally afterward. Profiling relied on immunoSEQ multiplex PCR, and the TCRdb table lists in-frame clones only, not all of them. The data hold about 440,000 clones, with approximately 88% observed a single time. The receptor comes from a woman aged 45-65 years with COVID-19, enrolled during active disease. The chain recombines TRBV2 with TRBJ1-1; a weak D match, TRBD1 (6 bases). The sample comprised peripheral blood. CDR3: CASRRGGGAFF. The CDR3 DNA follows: TGTGCCAGCCGCAGGGGAGGGGGAGCTTTCTTT.